This is a list of T cell receptor beta chains from one sample in a study of blood T cell repertoires in COVID-19. This table comes from immunoSEQ multiplex PCR, and its TCRdb copy is limited to in-frame clones, with some not included. The sample lists approximately 250,000 clones, 86% occurring once. The sample consisted of peripheral blood. These receptors were collected from a man between 35 and 55 years old with active or convalescent COVID-19. Each CDR3 is given with its conserved first and last residue. The D gene is left open where the match is weak. Expanded clones get a size class; other rows say once, few or many, or leave the size out.

TRBJ2-7 . TRBV18 14 TRBD1 TGTGCCAGCTCACCGACGGGACAGCATAGCGAGCAGTACTTC CASSPTGQHSEQYF
TRBJ2-3 . TRBV14 13 . TGTGCCAGCAGCCAAGACAGGGTTGATACGCAGTATTTT CASSQDRVDTQYF
TRBJ1-1 . TRBV27 12 TRBD1 TGTGCCAGCAGTCCCCGGACAGGCCGGGCTTTCTTT CASSPRTGRAFF
TRBJ1-3 once TRBV11-2 16 . TGTGCCAGCAGCTTAGTACCAGAAATCTCTGGAAACACCATATATTTT CASSLVPEISGNTIYF
TRBJ1-1 . TRBV6-1 13 . TGTGCCAGCAGTGAGACAGGGAACACTGAAGCTTTCTTT CASSETGNTEAFF
TRBJ1-1 . TRBV6-1 18 . TGTGCCAGCAGTGAACGAGGGCCCCGGAAGTTTGATCGCACTGAAGCTTTCTTT CASSERGPRKFDRTEAFF
TRBJ1-1 . TRBV19 16 TRBD1 TGTGCCAGTAGTATAGCGGCAGGGGGGCTAGATACTGAAGCTTTCTTT CASSIAAGGLDTEAFF
TRBJ1-1 . TRBV19 14 . TGTGCCAGTACCCACCCTCCAGGGGACACTGAAGCTTTCTTT CASTHPPGDTEAFF
TRBJ2-5 . TRBV5-4 14 . TGTGCCAGCAGCTTGCGGGTCGAGGGCGAGACCCAGTACTTC CASSLRVEGETQYF
TRBJ2-7 once TRBV9 18 . TGTGCCAGCAGCGTAGGCCCCGGGACTCCAAGCATCTCCTACGAGCAGTACTTC CASSVGPGTPSISYEQYF
TRBJ2-3 . TRBV9 15 TRBD2 TGTGCCAGCAGCTTTAGCGGGGCGCCCACAGATACGCAGTATTTT CASSFSGAPTDTQYF
TRBJ2-5 . TRBV5-1 14 TRBD2 TGCGCCAGCAGCTTACTAGCGGGAGAAGAGACCCAGTACTTC CASSLLAGEETQYF
TRBJ2-2 once TRBV5-4 13 . TGTGCCAGCGGGGGGGCCAACACCGGGGAGCTGTTTTTT CASGGANTGELFF
TRBJ2-7 . TRBV2 15 TRBD2 TGTGCCAGCAGTGGTCGGACTAGCGGGAGGCACGAGCAGTACTTC CASSGRTSGRHEQYF
TRBJ1-5 . TRBV30 15 TRBD1 TGTGCCTGGACCTCAGGGGGTTCTAGCAATCAGCCCCAGCATTTT CAWTSGGSSNQPQHF
TRBJ2-1 . TRBV4-1 18 TRBD2 TGCGCCAGCAGCCAGCCCCACCGCCGGACTAGCGGTTACAATGAGCAGTTCTTC CASSQPHRRTSGYNEQFF
TRBJ2-2 . TRBV6-4 17 TRBD2 TGTGCCAGCAGCCGAACGCGGGGGGGCTTAAACACCGGGGAGCTGTTTTTT CASSRTRGGLNTGELFF
TRBJ1-1 . TRBV6-1 13 . TGTGCCAGCAGCGACACGCGAACGACTGAAGCTTTCTTT CASSDTRTTEAFF
TRBJ2-7 . TRBV2 14 . TGTGCCAGCAGTGAGGTGGGGGCCAGGGTTGAGCAGTACTTC CASSEVGARVEQYF
TRBJ1-5 . TRBV30 16 . TGTGCCTGGAGTGCACATGGGAGGGGGGCCAATCAGCCCCAGCATTTT CAWSAHGRGANQPQHF
TRBJ2-7 . TRBV3-1/TRBV3-2 14 . TGTGCCAGCAGCCCGCACCAGGGTGTCGACGAGCAGTACTTC CASSPHQGVDEQYF
TRBJ2-2 . TRBV10-2 14 TRBD1 TGCGCCAGCAGTTACAGGGGAAGCACCGGGGAGCTGTTTTTT CASSYRGSTGELFF
TRBJ2-7 . TRBV12-3/TRBV12-4 11 . TGTGCCAGCAGCCTAGCAAACGAGCAGTACTTC CASSLANEQYF
TRBJ2-7 . TRBV5-4 14 TRBD2 TGTGCCAGCAGCTACTTAGCGGGGGCGGAGGAGCAGTACTTC CASSYLAGAEEQYF
TRBJ1-4 . TRBV28 15 . TGTGCCAGCAGTCCGCGGGGGGCGGCAAGCGAAAAACTGTTTTTT CASSPRGAASEKLFF
TRBJ2-2 . TRBV12-3/TRBV12-4 13 . TGTGCCAGCACTCCATGGGGGGCCGGGGAGCTGTTTTTT CASTPWGAGELFF
TRBJ2-5 . TRBV7-7 16 TRBD1 TGTGCCAGCAGCCCCCACCCGGGACAGGGAGAAGAGACCCAGTACTTC CASSPHPGQGEETQYF
TRBJ1-5 . TRBV2 15 . TGTGCCAGCAGTTTGACAGTAGATAGCAATCAGCCCCAGCATTTT CASSLTVDSNQPQHF
TRBJ1-5 . TRBV9 15 TRBD1 TGTGCCAGCAGCGCGACCGGGGACAGGGATCAGCCCCAGCATTTT CASSATGDRDQPQHF
TRBJ2-1 . TRBV7-8 22 TRBD2 TGTGCCAGCAGCTTAGTAGGTTACCAGGGCACTAGCGGGAGGGACCCCGGCAATGAGCAGTTCTTC CASSLVGYQGTSGRDPGNEQFF
TRBJ1-6 few TRBV5-1 15 . TGCGCCAGCAGCTTGTTTGGGCGAGATAATTCACCCCTCCACTTT CASSLFGRDNSPLHF
TRBJ2-3 . TRBV7-9 14 . TGTGCCAGCAGCTCCAGCGGCCTATCGGATACGCAGTATTTT CASSSSGLSDTQYF
TRBJ1-5 . TRBV10-3 13 . TGTGCCATCAGTGAGTCAATCAGTCAGCCCCAGCATTTT CAISESISQPQHF
TRBJ2-7 . TRBV11-2 14 TRBD1 TGTGCCAGCTCAAAAGGGACAGGCCTTTACGAGCAGTACTTC CASSKGTGLYEQYF
TRBJ2-1 once TRBV11-3 15 . TGTGCCAGCAGCCCCCTTATGATTCGAGGCAATGAGCAGTTCTTC CASSPLMIRGNEQFF
TRBJ2-6 . TRBV28 19 TRBD1 TGTGCCAGCACCTTGGGCAGGACAGGGTCTTTCTCTGGGGCCAACGTCCTGACTTTC CASTLGRTGSFSGANVLTF
TRBJ2-6 few TRBV5-4 15 . TGTGCCAGCAGCTTCGTGGGGGCCGGGGCCAACGTCCTGACTTTC CASSFVGAGANVLTF
TRBJ1-2 . TRBV6-5 15 TRBD1 TGTGCCAGCTACCCGACAGGGCGTGGAGTGTGGGGCTACACCTTC CASYPTGRGVWGYTF
TRBJ1-3 once TRBV6-1 14 . TGTGCCAGCAGTGAAGTAGGGAGGTTTGACACCATATATTTT CASSEVGRFDTIYF
TRBJ2-7 once TRBV7-3 15 . TGTGCCAGCAGCTTAAGTCGGGATTCCCTCGGCGAGCAGTACTTC CASSLSRDSLGEQYF
TRBJ2-3 . TRBV27 14 . TGTGCCAGCAGTTTCAGGTTTCAGACAGATACGCAGTATTTT CASSFRFQTDTQYF
TRBJ1-5 . TRBV5-5 14 . TGTGCCAGCAGCCCAGGGCAGGTTCCAGGGCCCCAGCATTTT CASSPGQVPGPQHF
TRBJ1-2 . TRBV19 13 . TGTGCCAGTAGTGAGGCGGATAACTATGGCTACACCTTC CASSEADNYGYTF
TRBJ2-1 . TRBV7-6 18 TRBD2 TGTGCCAGCAGCTCCGGACTAGCGGGAGGGGGCATATCGGCTGAGCAGTTCTTC CASSSGLAGGGISAEQFF
TRBJ2-1 . TRBV6-5 14 TRBD2 TGTGCCAGCAAAAGGCTAGCGGAGTACAATGAGCAGTTCTTC CASKRLAEYNEQFF
TRBJ2-7 . TRBV30 17 . TGTGCCTGGAGCGAGAGGGGACTGGCCCCTGCCTCCTACGAGCAGTACTTC CAWSERGLAPASYEQYF
TRBJ1-3 few TRBV5-6 15 . TGTGCCAGCAGCACTGGACAACTCTCTGGAAACACCATATATTTT CASSTGQLSGNTIYF